A selection of T cell receptor beta chains follows, all from one sample in a study of T-cell reconstitution after alpha-beta-depleted transplantation in children. TCRdb reanalysed the PCR reads using MiXCR and keeps one entry per CDR3 protein. The sample lists roughly 200,000 distinct CDR3 sequences; roughly 11% were seen once. The source material was PBMCs, sampled before TCRalphabeta/CD19-depleted stem cell transplant. The receptors originated from a child under two years old with acute myeloid leukemia, due to receive a stem cell transplant. The CDR3 runs from the conserved cysteine through the conserved F or W. A D gene is named only where the DNA matches it firmly. Part of the rows lack a size; the others show once, few, many or a class for expanded clones.

>TRBV11-1|few|NA|TRBJ2-1
TGTGCCAGCAGCCGTTCTTTACAGGGGGGGACTTGGGATGAGCAGTTCTTC
CASSRSLQGGTWDEQFF
>TRBV7-2|NA|NA|TRBJ2-3
TGTGCCAACAGTTTAAATGGACTCCTACTAAAGGGAGATACGCAGTATTTT
CANSLNGLLLKGDTQYF
>TRBV5-1|NA|NA|TRBJ2-3
TGCGCCAGCAGACCCCACGACAGGTCGCAAGATACGCAGTATTTT
CASRPHDRSQDTQYF
>TRBV12-3/TRBV12-4|many|NA|TRBJ1-5
TGTGCCAGCAGTTTCGGGCAGGGAAAGAGGCAGCCCCAGCATTTT
CASSFGQGKRQPQHF
>TRBV7-9|many|NA|TRBJ2-7
TGTGCCAGCAGCTTAGCGGGAATCGGGGAGCAGTACTTC
CASSLAGIGEQYF
>TRBV20-1|many|NA|TRBJ2-5
TGCAGTGCAAACCGACAGGCCCAAGAGACCCAGTACTTC
CSANRQAQETQYF
>TRBV14|many|TRBD2|TRBJ2-3
TGTGCCAGCAGCCCAGTCGGACTAGCGGGGCAGTATTTT
CASSPVGLAGQYF
>TRBV6-2/TRBV6-3|NA|NA|TRBJ2-2
TGTGCCAGCAGGCCTTTAAGTTATACCGGGGAGCTGTTTTTT
CASRPLSYTGELFF
>TRBV7-9|many|NA|TRBJ2-3
TGTGCCAGCAGCTTAACGGAAACAATCACAGATACGCAGTATTTT
CASSLTETITDTQYF
>TRBV21-1|many|NA|TRBJ2-1
TGTGCCAGCAGCAAAGGGGCTAGCGGGTATAGCTCCTACAATGAGCAGTTCTTC
CASSKGASGYSSYNEQFF
>TRBV24-1|many|TRBD2|TRBJ2-1
TGTGCCACCAGTGTGGGGGGAGGGGATGAGCAGTTCTTC
CATSVGGGDEQFF
>TRBV20-1|many|TRBD1|TRBJ1-6
TGCAGTGCTTTGGGACAGGGGGATTCACCCCTCCACTTT
CSALGQGDSPLHF
>TRBV20-1|many|NA|TRBJ2-2
TGCAGTATCCGGGATTCTAACACCGGGGAGCTGTTTTTT
CSIRDSNTGELFF
>TRBV20-1|many|TRBD1|TRBJ2-7
TGCAGTGCTAGCGCGACGGGACAGGGGAGTTATCAGCAGTACTTC
CSASATGQGSYQQYF
>TRBV3-1|many|NA|TRBJ2-2
TGTGCCAGCAGCCAAGTTAACACCGGGGAGCTGTTTTTT
CASSQVNTGELFF
>TRBV5-1|many|NA|TRBJ2-7
TGCGCCAGCAGGGGGGCCCAGGGGTCCTACGAGCAGTACTTC
CASRGAQGSYEQYF
>TRBV27|many|NA|TRBJ2-2
TGTGCCAGCAAGTCGGCGGGCCGGGTCACCGGGGAGCTGTTTTTT
CASKSAGRVTGELFF
>TRBV30|many|NA|TRBJ2-2
TGTGCCTGGAGCTTGGAGGAGCTGTTTTTT
CAWSLEELFF
>TRBV5-6|many|TRBD1|TRBJ1-2
TGTGCCAGCAGCTTCCGGACAGGTCGAAACTATGGCTACACCTTC
CASSFRTGRNYGYTF
>TRBV27|few|NA|TRBJ1-2
TGTGCCAGCAGTTTACGTTCGCCCAACTATGGCTACACCTTC
CASSLRSPNYGYTF
>TRBV10-2|few|NA|TRBJ2-7
TGCGCCAGCCGGATAGCCCGAGCCCCCTACGAGCAGTACTTC
CASRIARAPYEQYF
>TRBV10-2|many|NA|TRBJ2-2
TGCGCCAGCAGTGGACTGGCGGGGGAGCTGTTTTTT
CASSGLAGELFF
>TRBV24-1|many|NA|TRBJ2-1
TGTGCCACCAGTGATTGGGGAAATGAGCAGTTCTTC
CATSDWGNEQFF
>TRBV19|many|NA|TRBJ1-2
TGTGCCAGTACCCGCGAAGTGGGATACTATGGCTACACCTTC
CASTREVGYYGYTF
>TRBV20-1|NA|NA|TRBJ1-1
TGCAGTGCTAGAGGGGGGTTGCGAGCTTTCTTT
CSARGGLRAFF
>TRBV29-1|many|NA|TRBJ2-7
TGCAGCGCGTCACCATTCGGCGGAGGCGAGCAGTACTTC
CSASPFGGGEQYF
>TRBV5-1|many|TRBD2|TRBJ2-1
TGTGCCAGCAGCTTAGGACTAGCGGGCTACAATGAGCAGTTCTTC
CASSLGLAGYNEQFF
>TRBV9|many|NA|TRBJ1-1
TGTGCCAGCAGCATGTACCCGGGAGGGACTGAAGCTTTCTTT
CASSMYPGGTEAFF
>TRBV12-3/TRBV12-4|many|NA|TRBJ2-7
TGTGCCAGCAACCTAGCCGGGCCAGGCTACGAGCAGTACTTC
CASNLAGPGYEQYF